These 27 T cell receptor beta chains were sequenced from one sample in a study of OX40 agonist ivuxolimab in advanced cancers. Sequencing was performed with immunoSEQ multiplex PCR; in TCRdb, only in-frame clones are kept and a portion is missing. The repertoire holds tens of thousands of clones, with 75% to 90% as singletons. The source was CD4+ or CD8+ T cells sorted from blood, collected in a trial of the OX40 agonist ivuxolimab. Receptors originate from an adult with an advanced solid tumor such as melanoma, head and neck, liver or kidney cancer.

The V and J genes are TRBV5-5 and TRBJ1-1; D is uncertain. The CDR3 spans 11 residues. Looked up from germline, CDR1 is SGHKS and CDR2 is YYEKEE (reference sequence). The V end lost 5 bases, the J end lost 3 bases, and 5 bases lay between the germline ends. In nucleotides, the CDR3 is TGTGCCAGCAGTGAGTACACTGAAGCTTTCTTT. Its protein is CASSEYTEAFF.

The chain recombines TRBV6-6 with TRBJ1-5; D might be TRBD1 (5 bases). Trimming removed 2 bases at V and 6 bases at J, with 14 bases between. Looked up from germline, CDR1 is MNHNY and CDR2 is SVGAGI (reference sequence). This CDR3 region has 15 residues. CDR3 bases: TGTGCCAGCAGTTACGTGACAGCGCAAGGTCAGCCCCAGCATTTT. It codes for CASSYVTAQGQPQHF.

The chain is built from TRBV6-5 and TRBJ1-5; D not resolved. This CDR3 region has 15 residues. Per germline, CDR1 MNHEY and CDR2 SVGAGI. V gave up 6 bases and J gave up 0 bases, with 12 bases separating them. The CDR3 DNA reads TGTGCCAGCAGCCCCGGGAGGGTTAGCAATCAGCCCCAGCATTTT. Its translation: CASSPGRVSNQPQHF.

This chain joins TRBV2 and TRBJ2-3; 10 bases fit TRBD2. J lost 6 bases, V lost 5 bases, and 17 bases had no gene match. CDR1 and CDR2 from the germline V gene are SNHLY and FYNNEI. The CDR3 is 18 amino acids. The CDR3 region has the DNA TGTGCCAGCAGTTATTATGGGACTAGCGATACGAGGGGGGATACGCAGTATTTT. Translation gives CASSYYGTSDTRGDTQYF.

The CDR3 loop is CASSSFRDSGNGYTF. The CDR3 DNA reads as TGTGCCAGCAGTAGCTTCCGGGACAGCGGGAATGGCTACACCTTC. The chain recombines TRBV11-2 with TRBJ1-2; 7 bases line up with TRBD1. Germline V gene sequence: CDR1 SGHAT, CDR2 FQNNGV. This CDR3 has 15 residues. Trimming removed 6 bases from V and 6 bases from J; junction bases left unmatched: 13.

This clone has a handful of counts. This chain connects TRBV5-1 to TRBJ2-7, with 8 bases that match TRBD2. The CDR3 consists of 15 residues. V dropped 5 bases and J dropped 3; count of bases not matched to a gene: 10. The germline V gene has CDR1 SGHRS and CDR2 YFSETQ. As DNA, the CDR3 is TGCGCCAGCAGAGCCGGGACTAGAACCTTCTACGAGCAGTACTTC. Translating gives CASRAGTRTFYEQYF. The variable domain in full, with the rest retrieved from reference TRBV5-1 and TRBJ2-7, is KAGVTQTPRYLIKTRGQQVTLSCSPISGHRSVSWYQQTPGQGLQFLFEYFSETQRNKGNFPGRFSGRQFSNSRSEMNVSTLELGDSALYLCASRAGTRTFYEQYFGPGTRLTVT.

The J gene is TRBJ2-5, the V gene TRBV7-9, with D possibly being TRBD1 or TRBD2 (5 bases each). This CDR3 has 14 residues. Germline V lookup: CDR1 SEHNR, CDR2 FQNEAQ (reference sequence). V was pared by 5 bases and J by 5 bases, with 15 bases between. The CDR3 loop is CASSGTTVTETQYF. The CDR3 region has the DNA TGTGCCAGCAGCGGGACGACAGTAACCGAGACCCAGTACTTC.

This clone appeared a single time. The chain employs TRBV9 and TRBJ2-1; 7 bases agree with TRBD2. The trim removed 4 bases at V and 0 bases at J, leaving 4 bases unmatched. This CDR3 comprises 15 residues. Germline CDR1 reads SGDLS; CDR2 reads YYNGEE. DNA of the CDR3: TGTGCCAGCAGCCCCCGACTAGCCTCCTACAATGAGCAGTTCTTC. It yields the protein CASSPRLASYNEQFF.

The CDR3 bases are TGTGCCAGCAGCTTTGGACAGGGGCACCGCGAGACCCAGTACTTC. It specifies CASSFGQGHRETQYF. The chain uses TRBV7-9 and TRBJ2-5; 9 nucleotides align to TRBD1. This CDR3 contains 15 residues. With V trimmed by 3 bases and J by 5 bases, 7 bases remained unmatched. Germline loops: CDR1 SEHNR, CDR2 FQNEAQ (reference sequence).

The CDR3 sequence: CASTLRGANSNTGELFF. The CDR3 DNA sequence: TGTGCCAGCACCTTGAGGGGGGCCAACTCGAACACCGGGGAGCTGTTTTTT. The rearrangement joins TRBV7-2 to TRBJ2-2; D may be TRBD1 or TRBD2 (6 bases each). V shed 7 bases and J shed 0 bases, with 18 bases lying between them. CDR1 is SGHTA, CDR2 FQGNSA, per germline. The CDR3 is 17 residues long.

The chain has TRBV18 and TRBJ1-1; D is ambiguous. This CDR3 has 16 residues. The germline V and J ends were trimmed by 5 bases and 5 bases, with 21 bases remaining between them. Per germline, CDR1 KGHSH and CDR2 LQKENI. The DNA of the CDR3 is TGTGCCAGCTCAGCCTATTTTCTGAGTACGGGGACTGAAGCTTTCTTT. Translated, it gives CASSAYFLSTGTEAFF.

The rearrangement uses TRBV4-1 and TRBJ1-3; a weak D match, TRBD1 (5 bases). CDR1 and CDR2 from the germline V gene are MGHRA and YSYEKL. V lost 4 bases and J 0 bases, leaving 16 bases between the germline ends. The CDR3 has 17 residues. The CDR3 loop reads CASSLRGSTASGNTIYF. In DNA, the CDR3 is TGCGCCAGCAGCCTCCGGGGGTCCACTGCCTCTGGAAACACCATATATTTT.

The table lists this clone with a count of one. The chain joins TRBV19 to TRBJ1-2; tentatively, D is TRBD1 (6 bases). Germline values: CDR1 LNHDA, CDR2 SQIVND (reference sequence). Deletions cut 11 bases from V and 1 base from J, with 11 bases between. This CDR3 is built from 12 residues. This chain's CDR3 is CAGRGDNYGYTF. Here the CDR3 DNA reads TGTGCCGGGAGGGGGGATAACTATGGCTACACCTTC.

The chain recombines TRBV10-3 with TRBJ2-7; 8 bases are shared with TRBD2. Germline V lookup: CDR1 ENHRY, CDR2 SYGVKD. This CDR3 region has 15 residues. The ends lost 3 bases at V and 0 bases at J; junction bases unmatched: 4. The CDR3 region is CAISDPGGGSYEQYF. CDR3 nucleotide sequence: TGTGCCATCAGTGACCCCGGGGGGGGCTCCTACGAGCAGTACTTC.

The chain joins TRBV7-9 to TRBJ1-1; TRBD1 agrees at 7 bases. This CDR3 is 15 amino acids long. V was pared by 1 base and J by 4 bases, with 6 bases of the junction left unmatched. CDR1 is SEHNR, CDR2 FQNEAQ, per germline (reference sequence). The CDR3, as DNA: TGTGCCAGCAGCTTAGGGGACAGTCGAATCACTGAAGCTTTCTTT. Translating it yields CASSLGDSRITEAFF.

The J gene is TRBJ1-2, the V gene TRBV13, with TRBD1 matching 7 bases. Germline values: CDR1 PRHDT, CDR2 FYEKMQ (reference sequence). The length of the CDR3 is 14 residues. The V gene end was trimmed by 5 bases and the J gene end by 9 bases; junction bases not matched to a gene: 12. DNA for the CDR3: TGTGCCAGCAGCCCCGACAGGGATCCTATGCGCTACACCTTC. The encoded protein is CASSPDRDPMRYTF.

The V gene is TRBV23-1, the J gene TRBJ2-1; D not resolved. TRBV23-1 is placed among ORFs of uncertain function. V was clipped by 0 bases and J by 0 bases, with 18 bases between them. This CDR3 is 19 amino acids long. This CDR3 is CASSQSRRKTLHSYNEQFF. CDR3 in DNA: TGCGCCAGCAGTCAATCTAGGCGGAAAACCCTTCACTCCTACAATGAGCAGTTCTTC.

The V call is TRBV7-9, the J call TRBJ2-3, with D maybe TRBD2 (5 bases). The V gene lost 0 bases and the J gene lost 5 bases, with 12 bases spanning the gap. Germline V gives CDR1 SEHNR, CDR2 FQNEAQ (reference sequence). The CDR3 length is 15 residues. The CDR3 loop reads CASSLARAYEDTQYF. In DNA form, the CDR3 reads TGTGCCAGCAGCTTAGCGAGGGCATACGAAGATACGCAGTATTTT.

The gene calls are TRBV7-9 and TRBJ2-2; weak D call: TRBD1 (6 bases). Trimming shortened V by 1 base and J by 8 bases, and 8 bases separated the two germline ends. This CDR3 has 13 amino acids. From germline, CDR1 is SEHNR and CDR2 FQNEAQ (reference sequence). CDR3: CASSLGQDGELFF. The CDR3 bases are TGTGCCAGCAGCTTAGGACAGGATGGGGAGCTGTTTTTT.

This rearrangement joins TRBV7-6 to TRBJ2-5, with 10 bases fitting TRBD2. The CDR3 spans 16 residues. From germline, CDR1 is SGHVS and CDR2 FNYEAQ. V was pared by 5 bases and J by 2 bases, with 8 bases of the junction left unmatched. CDR3 protein: CASSRGLAALQETQYF. CDR3 sequence (DNA): TGTGCCAGCAGCAGAGGACTAGCGGCTTTGCAAGAGACCCAGTACTTC.

CDR3 loop: CASTLGGQGTGELFF. The CDR3 nucleotides read TGTGCCAGCACCTTAGGCGGACAGGGTACCGGGGAGCTGTTTTTT. The chain joins TRBV28 to TRBJ2-2; 8 bases match TRBD1. V lost 7 bases to trimming and J lost 5 bases; unmatched junction nucleotides: 9. In germline, CDR1 is MDHEN, CDR2 SYDVKM. The CDR3 is 15 residues long.

This clone was recorded once. The chain joins TRBV2 to TRBJ1-2, with unresolved D. This CDR3 contains 13 residues. Germline-derived CDR1 and CDR2 are SNHLY and FYNNEI. V lost 8 bases and J lost 6, with 16 bases in between. The CDR3 here is CASSPLRGDGYTF. The CDR3 nucleotides are TGTGCCAGCTCCCCCCTGCGGGGTGATGGCTACACCTTC.

The chain carries TRBV7-3 and TRBJ2-3; 8 bases fit TRBD2. Germline V gene sequence: CDR1 SGHTA, CDR2 FQGTGA. V was clipped by 2 bases and J by 1 base; unmatched bases: 2. The CDR3 is 15 amino acids. Here the CDR3 reads CASSLGGLGTDTQYF. The CDR3 DNA reads TGTGCCAGCAGCTTAGGGGGACTAGGCACAGATACGCAGTATTTT.

V is TRBV9 and J is TRBJ2-2; TRBD2 matches 13 bases. The CDR3 has 17 amino acids. The germline gives CDR1 SGDLS, CDR2 YYNGEE. V trimming: 4 bases; J trimming: 7 bases; junction bases outside the gene matches: 10. The CDR3 DNA is TGTGCCAGCAGCCCCCAGGGACTAGCGGGGTTGATCGGGGAGCTGTTTTTT. Translation: CASSPQGLAGLIGELFF.

This clone was found a few times. This sequence joins TRBV4-1 and TRBJ1-1; D perhaps matches TRBD1 (6 bases). The V and J ends lost 4 bases and 7 bases respectively, with 10 bases between them. CDR3 length: 12 residues. The germline CDR1 and CDR2 sequences are MGHRA and YSYEKL. This CDR3 is CASSRQDSEAFF. The CDR3 DNA is TGCGCCAGCAGCCGACAGGACAGTGAAGCTTTCTTT.

The rearrangement joins TRBV7-2 to TRBJ2-7; TRBD2 agrees at 8 bases. Germline CDR1 SGHTA, CDR2 FQGNSA. The V gene end was trimmed by 3 bases and the J gene end by 0 bases; junction bases not matched to a gene: 4. The CDR3 is 15 residues long. The CDR3 here is CASSFASGSSYEQYF. The DNA for the CDR3 is TGTGCCAGCAGCTTCGCCAGCGGGAGCTCCTACGAGCAGTACTTC. The full variable domain, with the rest looked up from reference TRBV7-2 and TRBJ2-7, is GAGVSQSPSNKVTEKGKDVELRCDPISGHTALYWYRQSLGQGLEFLIYFQGNSAPDKSGLPSDRFSAERTGGSVSTLTIQRTQQEDSAVYLCASSFASGSSYEQYFGPGTRLTVT.

This chain joins TRBV4-1 and TRBJ2-1; possible D gene TRBD2, 6 bases. From germline, CDR1 is MGHRA and CDR2 YSYEKL. Trimming took off 0 bases at V and 7 bases at J, with 13 bases between the two ends. The CDR3 runs to 15 residues. The CDR3 nucleotides are TGCGCCAGCAGCCAAGATATGGGGGACTTAAATGAGCAGTTCTTC. Translated, it gives CASSQDMGDLNEQFF.